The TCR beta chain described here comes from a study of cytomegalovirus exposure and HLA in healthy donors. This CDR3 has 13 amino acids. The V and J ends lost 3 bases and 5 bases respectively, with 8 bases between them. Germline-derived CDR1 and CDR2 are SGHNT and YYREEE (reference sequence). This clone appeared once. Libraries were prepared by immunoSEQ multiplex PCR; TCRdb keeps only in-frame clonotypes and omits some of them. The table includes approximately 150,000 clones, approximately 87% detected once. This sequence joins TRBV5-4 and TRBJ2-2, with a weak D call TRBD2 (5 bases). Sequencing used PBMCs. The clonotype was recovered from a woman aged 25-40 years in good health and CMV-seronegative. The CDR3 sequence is CASSSRGTGELFF. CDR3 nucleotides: TGTGCCAGCAGCTCCCGGGGAACCGGGGAGCTGTTTTTT.